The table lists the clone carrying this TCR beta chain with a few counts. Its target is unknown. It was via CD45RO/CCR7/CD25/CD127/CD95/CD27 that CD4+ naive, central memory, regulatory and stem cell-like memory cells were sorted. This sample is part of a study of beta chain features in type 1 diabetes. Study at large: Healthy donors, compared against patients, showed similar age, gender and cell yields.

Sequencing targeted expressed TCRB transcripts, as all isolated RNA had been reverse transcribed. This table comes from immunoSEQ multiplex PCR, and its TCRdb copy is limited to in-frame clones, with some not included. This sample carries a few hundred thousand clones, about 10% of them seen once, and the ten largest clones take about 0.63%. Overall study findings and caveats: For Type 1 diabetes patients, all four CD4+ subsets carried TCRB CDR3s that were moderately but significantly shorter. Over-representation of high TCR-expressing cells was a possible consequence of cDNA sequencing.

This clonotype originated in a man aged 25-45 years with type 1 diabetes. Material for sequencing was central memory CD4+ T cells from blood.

This chain's CDR3 is CASSLSASTDGEQYF. The CDR3 nucleotides are TGCGCCAGCAGCTTGTCTGCGTCCACCGACGGCGAGCAGTACTTC. The rearrangement uses TRBV5-1 and TRBJ2-7; D is undetermined. This CDR3 region has 15 residues. The ends were cut back, 1 base at V and 6 bases at J, with 17 bases in the middle. CDR1 SGHRS and CDR2 YFSETQ come from the germline V gene.